This TCR beta chain was recovered during a study of cytomegalovirus exposure and HLA in healthy donors. Study-level points and caveats: A later analysis reportedly found fewer N-insertions in an Asian-associated ancestry cluster than the approximately 700-donor mean. Reportedly, diagnosis of cytomegalovirus status by the classifier showed high specificity and sensitivity. Common viral pathogens (according to a later analysis) appeared linked to several of the most significant clusters.

With regard to this clone: Its antigen is currently unknown.

A multiplex PCR was run with 60 Vbeta primers and 13 Jbeta primers. Clones were read by immunoSEQ multiplex PCR, and TCRdb kept only the in-frame ones, dropping some. The sample yields about 95,000 clones, approximately 81% seen once. This TCR was recovered from a woman aged 40-49 years in good health and CMV-seropositive. Sequenced material: PBMCs.

CDR3 nucleotide sequence: TGCAGCGTTATGGGGACAGGGGCCGGGGAGCTGTTTTTT. It specifies CSVMGTGAGELFF. V and J are TRBV29-1 and TRBJ2-2; 10 bases match TRBD1. Germline trimming cut 5 bases from V and 6 bases from J; bases unmatched to any gene: 3. Germline V gene data show CDR1 as SQVTM and CDR2 as ANQGSEA. The CDR3 spans 13 residues.